A selection of T cell receptor beta chains follows, all from one sample in a study of blood T cell repertoires in COVID-19. Libraries were prepared by immunoSEQ multiplex PCR; TCRdb keeps only in-frame clonotypes and omits some of them. The sample consists of 210,000 or so clones, 70% to 90% of them appearing once. The sample was peripheral blood. Receptors were obtained from a woman between 35 and 50 years old who had recovered from COVID-19. The conserved cysteine and the conserved F or W are not part of the CDR3 here.

v_call | cdr3_aa
TRBV3-1/TRBV3-2 | ASSRTANTGELF
TRBV10-3 | AIRFEGSADTQY
TRBV11-2 | ATRRDGDEQY
TRBV18 | ASSPTTSRGELF
TRBV29-1 | SVTRVQDTEAF
TRBV9 | ASSVPGGNTGELF
TRBV2 | ASSGTSKNEISLEQY
TRBV7-9 | ASSLDGLAGSYNEQF
TRBV5-4 | ASRGLAGVSGANVLT
TRBV6-5 | ASSHSYEQY
TRBV27 | ASSLRRTINEKLF
TRBV9 | ASSVSLQGGQGTYEQY
TRBV29-1 | SVEARGLRYNEQF
TRBV29-1 | SVERQGADTIY
TRBV2 | ASSLDRANYGYT
TRBV24-1 | ATSGWDNSIGAF
TRBV5-4 | ASTFRASGKGGDNEQF
TRBV6-5 | ASSYGDLQGYEQY
TRBV3-1/TRBV3-2 | ASSQDDRAEQY
TRBV30 | AWNRDTEAF
TRBV5-1 | ASSTTSGTGSQY
TRBV12-3/TRBV12-4 | ASSLNLLNQY
TRBV6-2/TRBV6-3 | ASSRTRGRATYEQY
TRBV5-4 | ASSIAGAETQY
TRBV5-8 | ASSHFMRLDGIYEQY
TRBV7-2 | ASSFPPSDEQY
TRBV6-5 | ASYLILGGYGYT
TRBV11-3 | ASSLGGGSYEQY
TRBV28 | ATLGTSGNYFNEQF
TRBV2 | ASSAGTSNYGYT
TRBV27 | ASSSRQGHFYEQY
TRBV7-9 | ASSAQTVLLGETQY
TRBV30 | AWSTGGTAF
TRBV30 | AWSVSLDYGYT
TRBV27 | ASTKRYTDTQY
TRBV19 | ASSTETPGTGVF
TRBV30 | AWRGGQAENQPQH
TRBV27 | ASRPEGAYGYT
TRBV5-1 | ASSRQGGSSYNEQF
TRBV19 | ASSPSWGVGTEAF
TRBV3-1/TRBV3-2 | ASSQQVNTEAF
TRBV2 | ASRPPGTSSNNEQF
TRBV19 | ASSPFGLSGANVLT
TRBV5-1 | ASSPSGTNNEQF
TRBV6-5 | ASSYSGVGEQY
TRBV28 | ASSLARGGGSTDTQY
TRBV12-3/TRBV12-4 | ASSFSLDNEQF
TRBV15 | ATSRDRRSLNTEAF
TRBV19 | ASSITSSYEQY
TRBV19 | ASSLLAGGSYEQY
TRBV5-6 | ASSLTSGRPYSYEQY